This T cell receptor beta chain derives from a study of molecular identifiers for immune sequencing clone quantification. Study overall: Replicate runs used RNA from about 19,000 or 110,000 naive CD8 cells, which was split five ways into aliquots, and four of those aliquots were then sequenced.

Methods described previously, with TCR primers listed, were used for bulk TCR libraries. In TCRdb, the PCR reads were re-called with MiXCR into one record per CDR3 protein. Among about 640,000 distinct CDR3 sequences listed, just under 20% were seen once. This clonotype was seen ten or more times. This CDR3 is 15 amino acids long. The ends lost 3 bases at V and 4 bases at J; junction bases unmatched: 6. CDR1 is LNHDA, CDR2 SQIVND, per germline (reference sequence). Sequencing was carried out using naive CD8+ T cells from blood, with Jurkat cell RNA spiked in. Subset in this sample: FACS-sorted CD8+CD4-CCR7+CD45RA+ naive T cells. The chain carries TRBV19 and TRBJ2-5, with 9 bases that match TRBD1. This sequence was found in a human donor in good health. Some libraries in this study had Jurkat cell RNA spiked in. The CDR3 reads CASSMVQGAGETQYF. CDR3 bases: TGTGCCAGTAGTATGGTACAGGGGGCTGGAGAGACCCAGTACTTC.